One sample yielded the 10 T cell receptor beta chains listed below, sequenced in a study of tumour-infiltrating T cells in Burkitt lymphoma. The repertoire was sequenced with immunoSEQ multiplex PCR; TCRdb's copy has only in-frame clones and lacks some. Here the sample spans around 1,600 clones, approximately 17% being singletons. Sequenced material: tumor tissue. These receptor sequences come from a human donor with diffuse large B-cell lymphoma.

This clone showed up just a few times. The chain uses TRBV27 and TRBJ2-7; unclear D gene. V was pared by 5 bases and J by 2 bases, with 10 bases between. This CDR3 region has 13 residues. CDR1 and CDR2 (germline): MNHEY, SMNVEV (reference sequence). The CDR3 nucleotides are TGTGCCAGCAGTCCAGGAGTCCCCTACGAGCAGTACTTC. Translating it yields CASSPGVPYEQYF.

The V call is TRBV29-1, the J call TRBJ2-3; D uncertain. Looked up from germline, CDR1 is SQVTM and CDR2 is ANQGSEA. V lost 7 bases, J lost 2 bases, and 7 bases lay in between. The CDR3 loop spans 11 amino acids. CDR3 DNA sequence: TGCAGCGAGAAGGCCACAGATACGCAGTATTTT. It is translated as CSEKATDTQYF.

Only a few counts were recorded for this clone. The chain combines TRBV7-8 with TRBJ2-7; D not resolved. CDR3 length: 16 amino acids. With 4 bases removed from V and 6 bases from J, the gap between germline ends came to 22 bases. Germline values: CDR1 SGHVS, CDR2 FQNEAQ. CDR3 DNA: TGTGCCAGCAGCTCCCAGCCCGGGCCGAGTGGACGCGAGCAGTACTTC. Protein product: CASSSQPGPSGREQYF.

This chain links TRBV19 with TRBJ1-3, with a weak D call TRBD1 (6 bases). CDR1 and CDR2 from the germline V gene are LNHDA and SQIVND (reference sequence). Trimming pared 7 bases from V and 1 base from J, leaving 14 bases between. The CDR3 spans 15 residues. In DNA form, the CDR3 reads TGTGCCAGTACCGCAGGGGTTTTTTCTGGAAACACCATATATTTT. This gives the protein CASTAGVFSGNTIYF.

This chain links TRBV27 with TRBJ2-1, with 9 bases fitting TRBD2. The CDR3 extends over 13 amino acids. V shed 4 bases, J shed 10 bases, and the junction held 5 bases outside the gene matches. The germline V gene encodes CDR1 MNHEY and CDR2 SMNVEV (reference sequence). The CDR3 loop reads CASSWGGTSEQFF. CDR3 in DNA: TGTGCCAGCAGTTGGGGGGGGACTAGCGAGCAGTTCTTC.

This clone occurred a few times. This sequence joins TRBV18 and TRBJ2-3, with D unresolved. The CDR3 loop spans 13 amino acids. The germline V gene has CDR1 KGHSH and CDR2 LQKENI. With 5 bases removed from V and 6 bases from J, the gap between germline ends came to 12 bases. This CDR3 reads CASSFDDADTQYF. The CDR3 DNA follows: TGTGCCAGCTCATTCGACGACGCGGATACGCAGTATTTT.

The chain is built from TRBV7-2 and TRBJ2-7; D is uncertain. V gave up 3 bases and J gave up 4 bases, with 10 bases separating them. CDR3 length: 13 residues. CDR1 and CDR2 from the germline V gene are SGHTA and FQGNSA. This CDR3 reads CASSFFAQYEQYF. CDR3 nucleotides: TGTGCCAGCAGCTTCTTCGCGCAGTACGAGCAGTACTTC.

V and J are TRBV30 and TRBJ2-3, with 7 nucleotides matching TRBD2. This CDR3 region has 15 residues. Germline trimming cut 7 bases from V and 1 base from J; bases unmatched to any gene: 11. CDR1 is GTSNPN, CDR2 SVGIG, per germline (reference sequence). The DNA of the CDR3 is TGTGCCTCCAAAGCGGCGAGCGGGGGCACAGATACGCAGTATTTT. This codes for CASKAASGGTDTQYF. Supplemented by reference TRBV30 and TRBJ2-3, the full variable domain reads SQTIHQWPATLVQPVGSPLSLECTVEGTSNPNLYWYRQAAGRGLQLLFYSVGIGQISSEVPQNLSASRPQDRQFILSSKKLLLSDSGFYLCASKAASGGTDTQYFGPGTRLTVL.

This clone was counted between two and nine times. The J gene is TRBJ2-3, the V gene TRBV27; 10 nucleotides line up with TRBD2. The CDR3 runs 17 residues. CDR1 is MNHEY, CDR2 SMNVEV, per germline (reference sequence). Trimming took 3 bases from V and 1 from J; bases not matched to a gene: 7. CDR3 sequence (DNA): TGTGCCAGCAGTTTGCTCTGGACTAGCGGCGGCACAGATACGCAGTATTTT. Encoded protein: CASSLLWTSGGTDTQYF.

The chain has TRBV11-3 and TRBJ2-1; D gene ambiguous. V gave up 5 bases and J gave up 5 bases, with 10 bases separating them. The germline gives CDR1 SGHNT, CDR2 YENEEA. The CDR3 length is 13 residues. The CDR3 sequence is CASSRGGNNEQFF. CDR3 bases: TGTGCCAGCAGCCGAGGTGGGAACAATGAGCAGTTCTTC.